This paragraph reports one T cell receptor (beta chain). The antigen is undetermined. The entry originates in a study of T cell repertoires in cytomegalovirus infection. Overall study: Indications of both CMV infection and matching HLA type were provided by public TCR beta signatures.

TCRdb re-called the reads with MiXCR, one entry per CDR3 protein. The sample carries under 850,000 distinct CDR3 sequences, about 40% recorded once. General observations from the study: Ex vivo, HLA-C-restricted CMV-specific TCR beta clonotypes prevailed over the rest of the response. Carriage of CMV together with the relevant HLA was identifiable through cumulative public TCR beta family frequency.

Germline CDR1 is MNHNS and CDR2 is SASEGT. The CDR3 totals 13 residues. Trimming took off 2 bases at V and 8 bases at J, with 12 bases between the two ends. This rearrangement joins TRBV6-1 to TRBJ1-1; D uncertain. This clonotype was sampled from a human donor in good health (CMV status not recorded). Some clones in this sample may be carry-over from other donors' samples. Sequencing was performed on PBMCs. The CDR3: CASSESLGLEAFF. The DNA for the CDR3 is TGTGCCAGCAGTGAAAGTCTAGGGTTGGAAGCTTTCTTT.